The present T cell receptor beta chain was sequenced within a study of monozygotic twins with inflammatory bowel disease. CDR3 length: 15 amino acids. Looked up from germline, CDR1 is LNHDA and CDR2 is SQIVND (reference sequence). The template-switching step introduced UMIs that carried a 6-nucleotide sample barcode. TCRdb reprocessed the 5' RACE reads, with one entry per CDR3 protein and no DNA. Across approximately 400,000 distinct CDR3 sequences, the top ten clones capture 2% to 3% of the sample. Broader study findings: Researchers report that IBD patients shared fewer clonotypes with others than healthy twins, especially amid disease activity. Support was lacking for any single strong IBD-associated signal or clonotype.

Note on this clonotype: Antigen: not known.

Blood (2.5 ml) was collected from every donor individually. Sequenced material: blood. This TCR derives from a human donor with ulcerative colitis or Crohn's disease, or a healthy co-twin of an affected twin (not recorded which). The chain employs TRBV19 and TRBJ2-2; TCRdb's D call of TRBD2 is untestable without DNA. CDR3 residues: CASQPGLVPTGELFF.